This T cell receptor beta chain originates from a study of regulatory T cells in long-lasting Graves disease. Study-wide points: Shared public clonotypes totalled 2,741 in persistent patients, compared with around 880 in new patients. Reduced TCR diversity was observed in persistent Graves' patients versus newly diagnosed patients.

Both iRepertoire HTBI primers and Arm-PCR of CDR3 regions were used to build the TCR beta libraries. In the authors' workflow: Sample data revealed roughly 62 TRBV and 12 to 15 TRBJ segments. TCRdb recomputed calls from the multiplex PCR reads with MiXCR, one row per CDR3 protein. Here the V and J calls rest on TCRdb's processing, not on the authors' analysis. This sample yields approximately 310,000 distinct CDR3 sequences, of which 15% to 20% are seen a single time; 35% to 45% belongs to the top ten. The length of the CDR3 is 14 residues. Germline V gene lookup returns CDR1 KGHSH and CDR2 LQKENI. Trimming removed 4 bases from V and 4 bases from J, with 12 bases in between. This clonotype was seen many times. What it recognizes is unknown. Time point given: newly diagnosed GD, antithyroid drugs for less than 3 months. Isolated PBMC RNA provided the starting material for the TCR library.

The TCR comes from a female donor with Graves disease. The J gene is TRBJ2-3, the V gene TRBV18; the D gene is possibly TRBD2 (5 bases). The source material was peripheral blood mononuclear cells (PBMCs), sampled at new diagnosis, from a patient treated with antithyroid drugs. CDR3 amino acids: CASSRTPEADTQYF. Written as DNA, the CDR3 is TGTGCCAGCTCACGGACCCCGGAGGCAGATACGCAGTATTTT.